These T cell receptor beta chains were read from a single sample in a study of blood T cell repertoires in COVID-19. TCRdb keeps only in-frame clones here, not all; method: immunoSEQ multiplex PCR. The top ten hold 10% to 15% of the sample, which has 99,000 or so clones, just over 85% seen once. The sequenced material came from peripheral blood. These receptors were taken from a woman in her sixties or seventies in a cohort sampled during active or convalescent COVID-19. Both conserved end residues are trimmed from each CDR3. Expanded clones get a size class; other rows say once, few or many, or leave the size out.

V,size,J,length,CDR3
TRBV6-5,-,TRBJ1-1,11,ASRFTGYTEAF
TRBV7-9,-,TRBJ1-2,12,ASSPDPVAGGGT
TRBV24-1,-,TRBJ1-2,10,ATRGTGDGYT
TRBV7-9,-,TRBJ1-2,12,ASSLARGGYGYT
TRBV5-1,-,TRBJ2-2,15,ASSSGGGGAGTGELF
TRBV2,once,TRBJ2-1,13,ASSESSGRINEQF
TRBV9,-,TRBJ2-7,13,ASSPVGEGNYEQY
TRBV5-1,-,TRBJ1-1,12,ASSSLAQNTEAF
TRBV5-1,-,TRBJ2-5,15,ASSPGGWEARKETQY
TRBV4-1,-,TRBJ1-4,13,ASSQETGIGEKLF
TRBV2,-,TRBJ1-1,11,ASSVAGGTEAF
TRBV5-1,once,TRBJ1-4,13,ASSSGGVVDEKLF
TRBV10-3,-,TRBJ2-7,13,AISELASVSYEQY
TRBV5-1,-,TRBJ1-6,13,ASSLGQLYNSPLH
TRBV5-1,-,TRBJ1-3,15,ASSLAPAAVSGNTIY